Following are 5 T cell receptor beta chains from one sample sequenced in a study of regulatory T cells in long-lasting Graves disease (dated by TCRdb to about 2021). The method behind the library was multiplex PCR. The listed sequencing device is Illumina HiSeq 4000. To build TCR beta libraries, CDR3 regions were amplified by Arm-PCR using iRepertoire HTBI primers. TCRdb itself trimmed the public reads at Q25 with fastp, ran MiXCR and retained productive beta chains. CDR3 protein sequences are deduplicated, and each keeps its most common genes and DNA. The sample data list around 460,000 distinct CDR3 sequences, and around a fifth of these were observed just once. The ten largest clones add up to roughly 7.7% of the sample. What the time point label conveys for this sample: persistent/refractory GD, antithyroid drugs over 5 years with positive TRAb. For both TCR sequencing and RNA sequencing, RNA was extracted from PBMCs using TRIzol.

The sequences come from peripheral blood mononuclear cells (PBMCs), collected when the disease was refractory, from a patient treated with antithyroid drugs. All receptors derive from a female donor with Graves disease.

The V and J genes are TRBV15 and TRBJ2-1; a possible D gene is TRBD1 (5 bases). Looked up from germline, CDR1 is LNHNV and CDR2 is YYDKDF (reference sequence). This CDR3 region has 15 residues. Trimming left V 0 bases short and J 2 bases short, with 8 bases between. The DNA for the CDR3 is TGTGCCACCAGCAGAGACAGGGCTACCTACAATGAGCAGTTCTTC. Protein: CATSRDRATYNEQFF.

This clonotype occurred a few times. The chain recombines TRBV7-9 with TRBJ2-5; 11 bases agree with TRBD2. J was trimmed by 0 bases and V by 6 bases; bases with no gene match: 6. Germline V gene lookup returns CDR1 SEHNR and CDR2 FQNEAQ (reference sequence). This CDR3 comprises 16 residues. The CDR3 bases are TGTGCCAGCAGTCCCCCGGGACTAGCGGACCAAGAGACCCAGTACTTC. This translates into CASSPPGLADQETQYF.

Many counts were recorded for this clonotype. V is TRBV7-2 and J is TRBJ2-7; TRBD2 agrees at 7 bases. Germline trimming cut 2 bases from V and 6 bases from J; bases unmatched to any gene: 7. The CDR3 is 14 residues long. The V gene's germline CDR1 is SGHTA and CDR2 FQGNSA. This CDR3 is CASSLTSDVPEQYF. DNA of the CDR3: TGTGCCAGCAGCTTAACTAGCGACGTTCCCGAGCAGTACTTC.

A note on this clonotype: One base away lies a much larger clone, so this may be a sequencing read error. The genes are TRBV28 and TRBJ1-1; TRBD1 agrees at 7 bases. The germline V gene encodes CDR1 MDHEN and CDR2 SYDVKM. The V segment lost 6 bases and the J segment 3 bases; nucleotides outside the gene matches: 10. The CDR3 contains 15 residues. This chain's CDR3 is CASRHQGEVDTEAFF. DNA for the CDR3: TGTGCCAGCAGGCATCAGGGGGAGGTGGACACTGAAGCTTTCTTT.

This clonotype occurred many times. V and J are TRBV9 and TRBJ1-2; D unresolved. The length of the CDR3 is 13 residues. V lost 3 bases and J 4 bases, leaving 10 bases between the germline ends. Germline V gene data show CDR1 as SGDLS and CDR2 as YYNGEE. The CDR3 bases are TGTGCCAGCAGCGACTCACTGAGCTATGGCTACACCTTC. The encoded protein is CASSDSLSYGYTF. Supplemented by reference TRBV9 and TRBJ1-2, the full variable domain reads DSGVTQTPKHLITATGQRVTLRCSPRSGDLSVYWYQQSLDQGLQFLIQYYNGEERAKGNILERFSAQQFPDLHSELNLSSLELGDSALYFCASSDSLSYGYTFGSGTRLTVV.